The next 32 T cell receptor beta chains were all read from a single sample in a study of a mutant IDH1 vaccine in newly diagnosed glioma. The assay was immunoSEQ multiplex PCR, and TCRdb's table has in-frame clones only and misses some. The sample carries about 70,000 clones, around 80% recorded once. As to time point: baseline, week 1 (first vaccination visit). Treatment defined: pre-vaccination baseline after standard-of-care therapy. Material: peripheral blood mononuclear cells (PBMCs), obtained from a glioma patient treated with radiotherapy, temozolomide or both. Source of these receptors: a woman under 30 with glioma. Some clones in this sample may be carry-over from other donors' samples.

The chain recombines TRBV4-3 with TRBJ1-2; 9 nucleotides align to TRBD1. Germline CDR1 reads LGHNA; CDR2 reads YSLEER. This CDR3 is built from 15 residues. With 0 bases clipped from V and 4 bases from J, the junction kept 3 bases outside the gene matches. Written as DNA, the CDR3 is TGCGCCAGCAGCCAAGATACAGGGGGCAGCTATGGCTACACCTTC. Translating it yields CASSQDTGGSYGYTF.

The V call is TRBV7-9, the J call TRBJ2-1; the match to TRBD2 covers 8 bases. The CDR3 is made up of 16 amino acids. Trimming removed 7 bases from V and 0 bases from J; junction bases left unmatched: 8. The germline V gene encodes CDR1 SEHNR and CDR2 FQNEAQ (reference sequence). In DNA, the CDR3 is TGTGCCAGCAAGCGAGCGGGAGTGAGCTCCTACAATGAGCAGTTCTTC. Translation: CASKRAGVSSYNEQFF.

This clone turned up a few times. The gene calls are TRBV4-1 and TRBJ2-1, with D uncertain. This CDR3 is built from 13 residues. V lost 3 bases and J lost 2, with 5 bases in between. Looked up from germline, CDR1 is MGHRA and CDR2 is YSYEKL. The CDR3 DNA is TGCGCCAGCAGCCATGAGGCCTACAATGAGCAGTTCTTC. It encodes CASSHEAYNEQFF.

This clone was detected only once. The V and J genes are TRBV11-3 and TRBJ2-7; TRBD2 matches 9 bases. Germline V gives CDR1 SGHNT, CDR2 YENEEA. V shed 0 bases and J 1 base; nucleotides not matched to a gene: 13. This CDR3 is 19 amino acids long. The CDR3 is CASSLEREVATSGSYEQYF. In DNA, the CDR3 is TGTGCCAGCAGCTTAGAACGCGAGGTGGCGACTAGCGGTTCCTACGAGCAGTACTTC.

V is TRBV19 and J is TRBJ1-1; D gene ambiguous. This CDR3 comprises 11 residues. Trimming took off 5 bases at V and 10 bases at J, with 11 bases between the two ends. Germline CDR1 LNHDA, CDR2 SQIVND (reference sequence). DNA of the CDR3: TGTGCCAGTAGTGGAGGCGGACCAGCTTTCTTT. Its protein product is CASSGGGPAFF.

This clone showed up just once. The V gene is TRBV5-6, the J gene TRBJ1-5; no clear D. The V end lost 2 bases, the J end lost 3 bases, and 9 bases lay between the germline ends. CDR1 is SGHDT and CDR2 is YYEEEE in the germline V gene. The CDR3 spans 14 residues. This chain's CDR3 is CASSLGGINQPQHF. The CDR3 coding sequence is TGTGCCAGCAGCTTAGGAGGGATCAATCAGCCCCAGCATTTT.

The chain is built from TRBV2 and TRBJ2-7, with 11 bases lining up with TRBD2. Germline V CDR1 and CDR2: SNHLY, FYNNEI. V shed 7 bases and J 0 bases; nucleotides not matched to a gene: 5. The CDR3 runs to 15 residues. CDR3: CASKASGGFSYEQYF. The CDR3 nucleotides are TGTGCCAGCAAGGCTAGCGGGGGGTTCTCCTACGAGCAGTACTTC.

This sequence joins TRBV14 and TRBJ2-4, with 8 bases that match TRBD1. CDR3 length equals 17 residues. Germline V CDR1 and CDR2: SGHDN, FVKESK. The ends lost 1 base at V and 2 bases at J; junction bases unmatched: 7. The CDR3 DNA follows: TGTGCCAGCAGCCAAGGGACAGGGACGGGGACCAAAAACATTCAGTACTTC. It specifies CASSQGTGTGTKNIQYF.

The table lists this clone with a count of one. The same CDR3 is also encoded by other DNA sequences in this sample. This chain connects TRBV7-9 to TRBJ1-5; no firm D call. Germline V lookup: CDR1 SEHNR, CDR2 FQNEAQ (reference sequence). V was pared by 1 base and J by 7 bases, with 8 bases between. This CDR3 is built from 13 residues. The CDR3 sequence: CASSLEGGQPQHF. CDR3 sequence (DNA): TGTGCCAGCAGCTTAGAGGGAGGACAGCCCCAGCATTTT.

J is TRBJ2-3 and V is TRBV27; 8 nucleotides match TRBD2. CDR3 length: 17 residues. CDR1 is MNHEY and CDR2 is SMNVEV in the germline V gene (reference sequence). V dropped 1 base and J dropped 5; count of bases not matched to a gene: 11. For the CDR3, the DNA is TGTGCCAGCAGTTTATTCGGCGGGAGGCCCCGCGGAGATACGCAGTATTTT. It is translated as CASSLFGGRPRGDTQYF.

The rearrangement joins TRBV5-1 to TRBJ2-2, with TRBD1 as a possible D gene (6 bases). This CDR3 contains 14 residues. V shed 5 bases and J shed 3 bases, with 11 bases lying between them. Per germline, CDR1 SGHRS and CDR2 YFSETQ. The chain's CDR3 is CASRPNRDTGELFF. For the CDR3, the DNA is TGCGCCAGCAGGCCTAACAGGGACACCGGGGAGCTGTTTTTT.

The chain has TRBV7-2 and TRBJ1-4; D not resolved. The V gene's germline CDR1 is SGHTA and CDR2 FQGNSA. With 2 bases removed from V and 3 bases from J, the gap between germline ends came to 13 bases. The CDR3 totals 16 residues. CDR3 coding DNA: TGTGCCAGCAGCTTATCCGCAGGTCGGGCTAATGAAAAACTGTTTTTT. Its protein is CASSLSAGRANEKLFF.

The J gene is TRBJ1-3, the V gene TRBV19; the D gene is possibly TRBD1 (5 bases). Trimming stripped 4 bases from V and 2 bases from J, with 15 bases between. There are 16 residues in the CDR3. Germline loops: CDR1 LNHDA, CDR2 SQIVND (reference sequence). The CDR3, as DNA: TGTGCCAGTAGTAGCCACACCGGGACGGCTGGAAACACCATATATTTT. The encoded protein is CASSSHTGTAGNTIYF.

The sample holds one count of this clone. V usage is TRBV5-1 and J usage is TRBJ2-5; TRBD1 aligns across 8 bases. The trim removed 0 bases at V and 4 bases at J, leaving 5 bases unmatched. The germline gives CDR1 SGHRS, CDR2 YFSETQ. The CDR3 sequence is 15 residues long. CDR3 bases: TGCGCCAGCAGCTTGGCAGGGGGCTGGGGAGAGACCCAGTACTTC. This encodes CASSLAGGWGETQYF.

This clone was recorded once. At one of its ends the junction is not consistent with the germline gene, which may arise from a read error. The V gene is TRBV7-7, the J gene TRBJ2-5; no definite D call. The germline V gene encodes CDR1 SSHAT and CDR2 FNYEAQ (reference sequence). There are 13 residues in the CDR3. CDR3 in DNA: TGTGCTAGCAGCTTAGGTTCGGCGGAGACCCAGTACTTC. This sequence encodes CASSLGSAETQYF. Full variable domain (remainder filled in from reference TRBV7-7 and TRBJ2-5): GAGVSQSPRYKVTKRGQDVTLRCDPISSHATLYWYQQALGQGPEFLTYFNYEAQPDKSGLPSDRFSAERPEGSISTLTIQRTEQRDSAMYRCASSLGSAETQYFGPGTRLLVL.

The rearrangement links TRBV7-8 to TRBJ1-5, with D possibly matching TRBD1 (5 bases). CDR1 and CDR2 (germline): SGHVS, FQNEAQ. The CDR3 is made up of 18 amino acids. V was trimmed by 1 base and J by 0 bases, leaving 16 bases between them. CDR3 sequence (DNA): TGTGCCAGCAGCTTAGGCAACCAGGGTCGATATAGCAATCAGCCCCAGCATTTT. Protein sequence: CASSLGNQGRYSNQPQHF.

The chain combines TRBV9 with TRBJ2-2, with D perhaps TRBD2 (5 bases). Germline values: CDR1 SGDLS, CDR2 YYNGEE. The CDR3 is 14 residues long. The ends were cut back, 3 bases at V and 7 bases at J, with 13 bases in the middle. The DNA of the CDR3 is TGTGCCAGCAGCGGGGGAGTTGTCGGCGGGGAGCTGTTTTTT. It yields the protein CASSGGVVGGELFF.

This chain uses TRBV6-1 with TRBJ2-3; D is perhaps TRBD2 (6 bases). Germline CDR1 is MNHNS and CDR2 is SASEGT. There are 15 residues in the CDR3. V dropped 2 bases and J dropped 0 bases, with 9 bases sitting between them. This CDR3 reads CASSERRGSTDTQYF. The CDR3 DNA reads TGTGCCAGCAGTGAAAGGCGGGGAAGCACAGATACGCAGTATTTT.

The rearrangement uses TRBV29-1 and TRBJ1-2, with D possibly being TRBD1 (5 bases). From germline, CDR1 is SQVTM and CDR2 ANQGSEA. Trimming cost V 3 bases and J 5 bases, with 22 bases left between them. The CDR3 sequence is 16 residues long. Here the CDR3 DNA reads TGCAGCGTTGAGTTTGACAGTGAACCGGTAGGGTATGGCTACACCTTC. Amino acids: CSVEFDSEPVGYGYTF.

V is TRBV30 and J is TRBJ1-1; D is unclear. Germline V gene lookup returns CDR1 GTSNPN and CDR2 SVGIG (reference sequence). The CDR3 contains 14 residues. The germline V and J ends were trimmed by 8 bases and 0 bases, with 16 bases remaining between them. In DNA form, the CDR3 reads TGTGCCGGCTTTCGCAGACTCTTGAACACTGAAGCTTTCTTT. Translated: CAGFRRLLNTEAFF.

CDR3 DNA: TGTGCCACCAGCAGAGATGGGGGCAATCAGCCCCAGCATTTT. Amino acid sequence: CATSRDGGNQPQHF. V is TRBV15 and J is TRBJ1-5; D is uncertain. CDR1 LNHNV and CDR2 YYDKDF come from the germline V gene (reference sequence). Trimming removed 0 bases from V and 2 bases from J, with 5 bases in between. The CDR3 loop spans 14 amino acids.

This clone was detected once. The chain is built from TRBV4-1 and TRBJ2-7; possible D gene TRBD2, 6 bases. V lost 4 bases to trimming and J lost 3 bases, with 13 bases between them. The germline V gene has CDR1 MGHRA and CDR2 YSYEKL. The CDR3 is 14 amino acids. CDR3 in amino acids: CASSPTSRYYEQYF. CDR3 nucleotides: TGCGCCAGCAGCCCTACTAGCCGATACTACGAGCAGTACTTC.

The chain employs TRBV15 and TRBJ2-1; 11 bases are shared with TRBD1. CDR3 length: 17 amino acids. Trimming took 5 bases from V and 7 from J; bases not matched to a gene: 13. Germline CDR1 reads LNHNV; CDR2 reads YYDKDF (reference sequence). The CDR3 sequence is CATSVRGTGGYMNEQFF. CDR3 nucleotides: TGTGCCACCAGCGTAAGGGGGACAGGGGGATATATGAATGAGCAGTTCTTC.

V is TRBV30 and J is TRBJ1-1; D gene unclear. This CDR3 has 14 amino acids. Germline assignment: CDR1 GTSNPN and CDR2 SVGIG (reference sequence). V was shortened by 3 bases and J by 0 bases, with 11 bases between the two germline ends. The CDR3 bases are TGTGCCTGGAGGAAGCTCTATATGAACACTGAAGCTTTCTTT. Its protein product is CAWRKLYMNTEAFF.

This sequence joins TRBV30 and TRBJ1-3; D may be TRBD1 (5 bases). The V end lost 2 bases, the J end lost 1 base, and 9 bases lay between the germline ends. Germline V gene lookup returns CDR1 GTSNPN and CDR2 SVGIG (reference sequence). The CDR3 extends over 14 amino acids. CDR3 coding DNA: TGTGCCTGGAGTCCCGGACATTCTGGAAACACCATATATTTT. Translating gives CAWSPGHSGNTIYF. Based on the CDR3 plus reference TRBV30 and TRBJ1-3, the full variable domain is SQTIHQWPATLVQPVGSPLSLECTVEGTSNPNLYWYRQAAGRGLQLLFYSVGIGQISSEVPQNLSASRPQDRQFILSSKKLLLSDSGFYLCAWSPGHSGNTIYFGEGSWLTVV.

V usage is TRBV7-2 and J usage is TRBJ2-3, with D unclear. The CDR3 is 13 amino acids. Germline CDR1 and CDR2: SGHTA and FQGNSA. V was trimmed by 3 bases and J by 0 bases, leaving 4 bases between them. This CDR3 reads CASSFSSTDTQYF. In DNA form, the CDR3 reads TGTGCCAGCAGCTTTTCGAGCACAGATACGCAGTATTTT.

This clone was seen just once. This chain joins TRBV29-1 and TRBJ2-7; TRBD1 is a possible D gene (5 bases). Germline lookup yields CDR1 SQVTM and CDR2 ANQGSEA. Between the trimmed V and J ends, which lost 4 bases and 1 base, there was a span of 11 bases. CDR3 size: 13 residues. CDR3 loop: CSVGNHRSYEQYF. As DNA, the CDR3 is TGCAGCGTTGGGAACCACAGGTCCTACGAGCAGTACTTC.

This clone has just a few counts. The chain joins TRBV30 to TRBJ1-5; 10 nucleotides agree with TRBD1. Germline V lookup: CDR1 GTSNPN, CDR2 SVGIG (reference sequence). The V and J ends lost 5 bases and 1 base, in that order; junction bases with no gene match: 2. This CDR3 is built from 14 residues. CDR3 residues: CAWGQGGSNQPQHF. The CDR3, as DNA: TGTGCCTGGGGACAGGGGGGAAGCAATCAGCCCCAGCATTTT.

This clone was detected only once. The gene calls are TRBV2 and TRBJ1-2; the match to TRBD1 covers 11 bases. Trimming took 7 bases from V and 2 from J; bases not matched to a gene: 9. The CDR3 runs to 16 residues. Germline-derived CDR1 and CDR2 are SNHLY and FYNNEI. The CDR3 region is CASTLGQGAANYGYTF. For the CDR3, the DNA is TGTGCCAGCACGCTAGGACAGGGGGCGGCGAACTATGGCTACACCTTC.

CDR3 nucleotide sequence: TGTGCCACCAGCAGAGGGTCTAGGCCGGGCCCCTATGGCTACACCTTC. The encoded protein is CATSRGSRPGPYGYTF. The rearrangement joins TRBV15 to TRBJ1-2; D is unresolved. Germline loops: CDR1 LNHNV, CDR2 YYDKDF (reference sequence). The CDR3 is 16 residues long. V was clipped by 1 base and J by 4 bases, with 16 bases between them.

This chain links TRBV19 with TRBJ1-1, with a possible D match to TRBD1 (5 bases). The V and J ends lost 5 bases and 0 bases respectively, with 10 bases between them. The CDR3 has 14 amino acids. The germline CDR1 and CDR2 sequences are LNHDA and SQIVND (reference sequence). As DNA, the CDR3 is TGTGCCAGTAGTTGGGGGACCCTGAACACTGAAGCTTTCTTT. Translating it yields CASSWGTLNTEAFF.

The CDR3 loop is CASSPKGQGYTEAFF. In DNA, the CDR3 is TGTGCCAGCAGCCCAAAGGGACAGGGGTACACTGAAGCTTTCTTT. The chain links TRBV7-8 to TRBJ1-1, with 10 bases identical to TRBD1. The CDR3 is 15 amino acids. The J segment lost 3 bases and the V segment lost 5 bases, leaving 6 bases of the junction unmatched. The V gene's germline CDR1 is SGHVS and CDR2 FQNEAQ. The full variable domain, its missing parts supplied by reference TRBV7-8 and TRBJ1-1, is GAGVSQSPRYKVAKRGQDVALRCDPISGHVSLFWYQQALGQGPEFLTYFQNEAQLDKSGLPSDRFFAERPEGSVSTLKIQRTQQEDSAVYLCASSPKGQGYTEAFFGQGTRLTVV.